What follows are 14 T cell receptor beta chains derived from one specimen sequenced in a study of blood T cell repertoires in COVID-19. Using immunoSEQ multiplex PCR, the repertoire was profiled, and TCRdb retains in-frame clones only, with some absent. The sample has about 59,000 clones; about nine tenths are singletons. The sequenced material came from peripheral blood. These receptors all come from a man at least 80 years old with acute or convalescent COVID-19.

The chain has TRBV7-2 and TRBJ2-7; a possible D gene is TRBD2 (6 bases). Trimming took 3 bases from V and 4 from J, leaving 10 bases between them. Germline assignment: CDR1 SGHTA and CDR2 FQGNSA. CDR3 size: 13 residues. CDR3 region: CASSLGGEYEQYF. CDR3 bases: TGTGCCAGCAGCTTGGGCGGGGAGTACGAGCAGTACTTC.

The chain carries TRBV6-4 and TRBJ2-3, with 8 bases aligning to TRBD2. The CDR3 loop spans 14 amino acids. Germline CDR1 reads MRHNA; CDR2 reads SNTAGT. After removal of 2 bases from V and 4 bases from J, the junction contained 2 bases not matched to a gene. Written as DNA, the CDR3 is TGTGCCAGCAGTGACACGGGGGGGCCAGATACGCAGTATTTT. This codes for CASSDTGGPDTQYF.

This clone was recorded only once. CDR3 amino acids: CASSGQTAMPQHF. The CDR3 DNA is TGTGCCAGCAGCGGGCAGACGGCTATGCCCCAGCATTTT. This chain connects TRBV7-8 to TRBJ1-5; D unclear. The V gene's germline CDR1 is SGHVS and CDR2 FQNEAQ. The CDR3 covers 13 residues. With 5 bases removed from V and 9 bases from J, the gap between germline ends came to 14 bases.

This clone came up once. The V call is TRBV11-3, the J call TRBJ1-5; possible D gene TRBD1, 5 bases. Germline V gene data show CDR1 as SGHNT and CDR2 as YENEEA. V dropped 0 bases and J dropped 1 base, with 16 bases sitting between them. The CDR3 is 18 amino acids. The CDR3 loop is CASSLDLIGQGSNQPQHF. The CDR3 bases are TGTGCCAGCAGCTTAGATCTAATCGGGCAGGGAAGCAATCAGCCCCAGCATTTT. The full variable domain, in which reference TRBV11-3 and TRBJ1-5 provide the parts outside the CDR3, is EAGVVQSPRYKIIEKKQPVAFWCNPISGHNTLYWYLQNLGQGPELLIRYENEEAVDDSQLPKDRFSAERLKGVDSTLKIQPAELGDSAVYLCASSLDLIGQGSNQPQHFGDGTRLSIL.

The chain combines TRBV5-1 with TRBJ2-2, with 7 bases that match TRBD2. The CDR3 runs 17 residues. CDR1 SGHRS and CDR2 YFSETQ come from the germline V gene. V was pared by 4 bases and J by 5 bases, with 14 bases of the junction left unmatched. Here the CDR3 reads CASSPNAARGRTGELFF. CDR3 nucleotide sequence: TGCGCCAGCAGCCCCAATGCGGCGCGGGGGAGGACCGGGGAGCTGTTTTTT.

The CDR3 bases are TGTGCCAGCAGTTCCCCTCGCTCTGGAAACACCATATATTTT. It codes for CASSSPRSGNTIYF. The chain couples TRBV6-5 to TRBJ1-3; D gene ambiguous. This CDR3 comprises 14 residues. V was shortened by 4 bases and J by 0 bases, with 7 bases between the two germline ends. Germline CDR1 and CDR2: MNHEY and SVGAGI.

The chain combines TRBV7-9 with TRBJ2-5; 8 bases agree with TRBD1. Germline V gives CDR1 SEHNR, CDR2 FQNEAQ (reference sequence). J gave up 3 bases and V 4 bases, and 4 bases lay outside the gene matches. The CDR3 has 14 residues. In nucleotides, the CDR3 is TGTGCCAGCAGCTCAGGACAGGGAGAAGAGACCCAGTACTTC. Translated: CASSSGQGEETQYF.

This sequence joins TRBV2 and TRBJ2-5, with TRBD1 matching 8 bases. CDR3 size: 13 residues. J gave up 5 bases and V 5 bases, and 4 bases lay outside the gene matches. The germline V gene has CDR1 SNHLY and CDR2 FYNNEI. The CDR3 region has the DNA TGTGCCAGCAGTCCGACAGGGGCGGAGACCCAGTACTTC. Translation gives CASSPTGAETQYF.

CDR3 protein: CASSQVRGDRARATNEKLFF. DNA for the CDR3: TGTGCCAGCAGCCAAGTACGCGGGGACAGGGCCCGTGCAACTAATGAAAAACTGTTTTTT. The chain is built from TRBV4-2 and TRBJ1-4; 9 positions agree with TRBD1. With 1 base clipped from V and 0 bases from J, the junction kept 12 bases outside the gene matches. The CDR3 has 20 residues. Germline V gives CDR1 LGHNA, CDR2 YNFKEQ.

The gene calls are TRBV30 and TRBJ2-3; the match to TRBD2 covers 11 bases. This CDR3 region has 19 residues. Germline CDR1 and CDR2: GTSNPN and SVGIG (reference sequence). After removal of 0 bases from V and 3 bases from J, the junction contained 14 bases not matched to a gene. This CDR3 reads CAWSVGATSGGPQTDTQYF. The CDR3 DNA sequence: TGTGCCTGGAGTGTGGGGGCAACTAGCGGGGGCCCACAAACAGATACGCAGTATTTT.

The gene calls are TRBV5-1 and TRBJ2-1, with 8 bases that match TRBD2. Germline values: CDR1 SGHRS, CDR2 YFSETQ. The CDR3 has 16 residues. V lost 4 bases, J lost 7 bases, and 13 bases stayed unmatched. CDR3 sequence reads: CASSMRGAVGGNEQFF. CDR3 sequence (DNA): TGCGCCAGCAGCATGCGGGGGGCCGTCGGAGGGAATGAGCAGTTCTTC.

There are a few counts of this clone. The rearrangement uses TRBV2 and TRBJ2-7; 10 bases line up with TRBD1. Germline values: CDR1 SNHLY, CDR2 FYNNEI. The CDR3 extends over 14 amino acids. Germline trimming cut 6 bases from V and 3 bases from J; bases unmatched to any gene: 5. This CDR3 is CASSRTGGGYEQYF. The CDR3 bases are TGTGCCAGCAGCCGGACAGGGGGAGGCTACGAGCAGTACTTC.

This chain connects TRBV5-6 to TRBJ2-7, with D possibly TRBD1 on 6 matching bases. Germline V lookup: CDR1 SGHDT, CDR2 YYEEEE. This CDR3 is built from 16 residues. V lost 3 bases and J 1 base, leaving 17 bases between the germline ends. The CDR3 region has the DNA TGTGCCAGCAGCTCCTTAGGACAGATGACTTCCTACGAGCAGTACTTC. It codes for CASSSLGQMTSYEQYF.

The chain combines TRBV10-3 with TRBJ2-1, with 15 nucleotides matching TRBD2. This CDR3 contains 16 residues. From germline, CDR1 is ENHRY and CDR2 SYGVKD. V gave up 6 bases and J gave up 8 bases; unmatched junction bases: 8. The CDR3: CAIRNGLAGGQHEQFF. The CDR3 DNA follows: TGTGCCATCAGAAATGGACTAGCGGGGGGGCAGCATGAGCAGTTCTTC.